Shown below are 26 T cell receptor beta chains from a single sample sequenced in a study of vaccination and CD4 T cells after COVID-19. Scientists ran DNA taken from cultured CD4+ T cells through the Oncomine TCR Beta short-read assay for sequencing. MiXCR was run by TCRdb on the PCR reads, yielding one entry per CDR3 protein. The table lists about 17,000 distinct CDR3 sequences, just over 50% of them singletons. These TCRs are of unknown antigen specificity. Time point in this sample: late sampling 161 to 241 days after vaccination in a few convalescent patients. Described treatment: roughly 10-day PBMC culture with coronavirus spike peptide pools or control peptides (ViraFEST assay). The starting material was CD4+ T cells from blood, cultured in vitro, obtained about 7 months after SARS-CoV-2 vaccination. The receptors shown here come from a human donor who had recovered from COVID-19.

This clonotype came up a few times. The chain combines TRBV20-1 with TRBJ2-5; TRBD1 matches at 7 bases. The V gene end was trimmed by 6 bases and the J gene end by 2 bases; junction bases not matched to a gene: 9. The CDR3 sequence is 14 residues long. Germline V gene sequence: CDR1 DFQATT, CDR2 SNEGSKA (reference sequence). The CDR3 region is CSANRDSPQETQYF. The CDR3, as DNA: TGCAGTGCAAACCGGGACAGTCCGCAAGAGACCCAGTACTTC.

The chain is built from TRBV4-3 and TRBJ2-1; TRBD2 might be the D (5 bases). CDR3 length equals 17 residues. V was shortened by 1 base and J by 4 bases, with 17 bases between the two germline ends. In germline, CDR1 is LGHNA, CDR2 YSLEER. CDR3 residues: CASSQVGRDGEYNEQFF. CDR3 bases: TGCGCCAGCAGCCAAGTGGGGAGAGACGGGGAGTACAATGAGCAGTTCTTC.

The chain employs TRBV2 and TRBJ2-3, with 7 bases matching TRBD1. The germline CDR1 and CDR2 sequences are SNHLY and FYNNEI. CDR3 length equals 14 residues. V was pared by 6 bases and J by 6 bases, with 9 bases of the junction left unmatched. The chain's CDR3 is CASRKGADWDTQYF. In nucleotides, the CDR3 is TGTGCCAGCAGGAAGGGGGCGGACTGGGATACGCAGTATTTT. Drawing the rest from reference TRBV2 and TRBJ2-3, the complete variable domain is EPEVTQTPSHQVTQMGQEVILRCVPISNHLYFYWYRQILGQKVEFLVSFYNNEISEKSEIFDDQFSVERPDGSNFTLKIRSTKLEDSAMYFCASRKGADWDTQYFGPGTRLTVL.

V usage is TRBV5-1 and J usage is TRBJ2-7, with 7 bases that match TRBD1. The germline V gene encodes CDR1 SGHRS and CDR2 YFSETQ. J was trimmed by 2 bases and V by 5 bases; bases with no gene match: 4. CDR3 length: 13 residues. The CDR3 is CASSPGTAYEQYF. Here the CDR3 DNA reads TGCGCCAGCAGTCCCGGGACAGCCTACGAGCAGTACTTC.

V usage is TRBV4-2 and J usage is TRBJ2-7; TRBD2 aligns across 12 bases. There are 15 residues in the CDR3. The ends lost 3 bases at V and 3 bases at J; junction bases unmatched: 3. Looked up from germline, CDR1 is LGHNA and CDR2 is YNFKEQ. CDR3 bases: TGTGCCAGCAGCCAGCTACTAGCGGGGGGCTACGAGCAGTACTTC. As protein: CASSQLLAGGYEQYF.

The chain is built from TRBV29-1 and TRBJ2-3; D is perhaps TRBD1 or TRBD2 (5 bases each). Germline CDR1 reads SQVTM; CDR2 reads ANQGSEA. The CDR3 has 14 amino acids. Trimming removed 6 bases at V and 2 bases at J, with 15 bases between. The CDR3 DNA is TGCAGCGTGAGACCCGGGACCCCCACAGATACGCAGTATTTT. It codes for CSVRPGTPTDTQYF.

CDR3 loop: CASSITGGRYNEQFF. The CDR3 DNA is TGTGCCAGTAGTATCACGGGGGGAAGGTACAATGAGCAGTTCTTC. V usage is TRBV19 and J usage is TRBJ2-1, with TRBD2 identical over 7 bases. The germline V gene encodes CDR1 LNHDA and CDR2 SQIVND (reference sequence). The V and J ends lost 3 bases and 4 bases, in that order; junction bases with no gene match: 6. This CDR3 is 15 amino acids long.

The chain combines TRBV10-3 with TRBJ2-5, with TRBD2 matching over 8 bases. The V gene end was trimmed by 2 bases and the J gene end by 4 bases; junction bases not matched to a gene: 9. CDR1 is ENHRY and CDR2 is SYGVKD in the germline V gene. This CDR3 has 16 residues. The CDR3 loop reads CAISEARAGGLETQYF. Here the CDR3 DNA reads TGTGCCATCAGTGAGGCCAGGGCGGGAGGCTTAGAGACCCAGTACTTC.

This clonotype has just a few counts. The rearrangement uses TRBV27 and TRBJ2-3; the D is unclear. V lost 2 bases and J 3 bases, leaving 6 bases between the germline ends. The CDR3 sequence is 13 residues long. Germline CDR1 reads MNHEY; CDR2 reads SMNVEV (reference sequence). In DNA, the CDR3 is TGTGCCAGCAGTTTAAAGAGAACAGATACGCAGTATTTT. Translated: CASSLKRTDTQYF.

By sample fraction, this clonotype is medium-sized. The CDR3 is CASSPPGGRGELFF. The CDR3 DNA reads as TGTGCCAGCAGTCCCCCGGGGGGCCGCGGGGAGCTGTTTTTT. The chain is built from TRBV6-1 and TRBJ2-2; possible D gene TRBD2, 7 bases. CDR3 length equals 14 residues. The V and J ends lost 5 bases and 7 bases respectively, with 14 bases between them. In germline, CDR1 is MNHNS, CDR2 SASEGT.

V is TRBV6-5 and J is TRBJ1-1, with D maybe TRBD1 (5 bases). V was cut by 2 bases and J by 6 bases, with 10 bases left in between. The length of the CDR3 is 13 residues. CDR1 and CDR2 from the germline V gene are MNHEY and SVGAGI. The CDR3 DNA sequence: TGTGCCAGCAGTTACACAGACAGCTCTGAAGCTTTCTTT. Translation: CASSYTDSSEAFF.

The chain has TRBV4-1 and TRBJ2-1, with TRBD1 identical over 7 bases. The CDR3 extends over 16 amino acids. The trim removed 5 bases at V and 0 bases at J, leaving 7 bases unmatched. Germline V gene data show CDR1 as MGHRA and CDR2 as YSYEKL. This chain's CDR3 is CASSSLDRSSYNEQFF. The CDR3 coding sequence is TGCGCCAGCAGCTCCCTGGACAGGAGCTCCTACAATGAGCAGTTCTTC.

V usage is TRBV5-4 and J usage is TRBJ2-3; weak D call: TRBD2 (5 bases). Trimming pared 3 bases from V and 2 bases from J, leaving 16 bases between. The germline V gene has CDR1 SGHNT and CDR2 YYREEE (reference sequence). This CDR3 is built from 16 residues. The CDR3 sequence is CASSSGLRPNTDTQYF. CDR3 DNA sequence: TGTGCCAGCAGCTCAGGACTGCGTCCTAACACAGATACGCAGTATTTT.

In this sample, this clonotype turned up a few times. The rearrangement links TRBV2 to TRBJ1-1; no definite D call. Looked up from germline, CDR1 is SNHLY and CDR2 is FYNNEI. V was pared by 5 bases and J by 8 bases, with 12 bases between. The CDR3 is 12 residues long. The CDR3 loop is CASSWVSREAFF. As DNA, the CDR3 is TGTGCCAGCAGTTGGGTCTCCAGGGAAGCTTTCTTT. The whole variable domain, remainder taken from reference TRBV2 and TRBJ1-1, is EPEVTQTPSHQVTQMGQEVILRCVPISNHLYFYWYRQILGQKVEFLVSFYNNEISEKSEIFDDQFSVERPDGSNFTLKIRSTKLEDSAMYFCASSWVSREAFFGQGTRLTVV.

This clonotype was counted between two and nine times. The CDR3 is CASSPSYGGLSYNSPLHF. CDR3 nucleotide sequence: TGTGCCAGCAGCCCAAGCTACGGGGGACTCTCCTATAATTCACCCCTCCACTTT. The chain recombines TRBV6-1 with TRBJ1-6, with D tentatively TRBD1 (5 bases). This CDR3 is 18 amino acids long. Per germline, CDR1 MNHNS and CDR2 SASEGT. The ends were cut back, 6 bases at V and 0 bases at J, with 18 bases in the middle.

The chain uses TRBV19 and TRBJ2-7, with TRBD1 matching over 9 bases. Germline V gene sequence: CDR1 LNHDA, CDR2 SQIVND (reference sequence). The V and J ends lost 6 bases and 3 bases, in that order; junction bases with no gene match: 12. CDR3 size: 16 residues. CDR3 region: CASSRTLTGGSYEQYF. For the CDR3, the DNA is TGTGCCAGTAGCCGAACTCTGACAGGGGGAAGCTACGAGCAGTACTTC.

In this sample, this clonotype turned up a few times. The rearrangement joins TRBV12-3 or TRBV12-4 to TRBJ2-7, with 7 bases lining up with TRBD1. V shed 5 bases and J 3 bases; nucleotides not matched to a gene: 7. The CDR3 is 14 residues long. DNA for the CDR3: TGTGCCAGCAGTAGTACAGGGGAAGACTACGAGCAGTACTTC. Protein product: CASSSTGEDYEQYF.

The V and J genes are TRBV19 and TRBJ2-3; 11 bases match TRBD2. The CDR3 is 16 amino acids. Trimming removed 5 bases from V and 3 bases from J; junction bases left unmatched: 7. From germline, CDR1 is LNHDA and CDR2 SQIVND (reference sequence). The CDR3 protein is CASSSYSGRVTDTQYF. CDR3 in DNA: TGTGCCAGTAGTTCCTATAGCGGGAGGGTTACAGATACGCAGTATTTT.

The chain links TRBV20-1 to TRBJ2-1; unclear D gene. Trimming shortened V by 6 bases and J by 0 bases, and 15 bases separated the two germline ends. Germline V gene sequence: CDR1 DFQATT, CDR2 SNEGSKA (reference sequence). This CDR3 has 15 amino acids. CDR3 DNA sequence: TGCAGTGCAGCTGGGCCTTTGAGCTCCTACAATGAGCAGTTCTTC. Protein sequence: CSAAGPLSSYNEQFF.

This clonotype was recorded only once. CDR3 amino acids: CASSYHRLGNTEAFF. In DNA form, the CDR3 reads TGTGCCAGCAGTTACCACCGACTTGGGAACACTGAAGCTTTCTTT. The chain employs TRBV6-2 or TRBV6-3 and TRBJ1-1; D not resolved. Trimming took 2 bases from V and 1 from J, leaving 11 bases between them. The germline V gene encodes CDR1 MNHEY and CDR2 SVGEGT. The CDR3 length is 15 residues.

Sample share makes this clonotype medium-sized (0.01 to 0.1%). The J gene is TRBJ2-5, the V gene TRBV15; 8 bases line up with TRBD1. V was pared by 8 bases and J by 3 bases, with 8 bases of the junction left unmatched. Germline assignment: CDR1 LNHNV and CDR2 YYDKDF (reference sequence). This CDR3 is built from 14 residues. The CDR3 nucleotides are TGTGCCACCGCTGTGGGACAGGAAAAAGAGACCCAGTACTTC. It specifies CATAVGQEKETQYF. Looking up the rest from reference TRBV15 and TRBJ2-5 gives the full variable domain: DAMVIQNPRYQVTQFGKPVTLSCSQTLNHNVMYWYQQKSSQAPKLLFHYYDKDFNNEADTPDNFQSRRPNTSFCFLDIRSPGLGDTAMYLCATAVGQEKETQYFGPGTRLLVL.

The chain recombines TRBV15 with TRBJ2-7; the match to TRBD1 covers 9 bases. J lost 1 base, V lost 0 bases, and 22 bases had no gene match. The CDR3 consists of 22 residues. The germline CDR1 and CDR2 sequences are LNHNV and YYDKDF (reference sequence). In nucleotides, the CDR3 is TGTGCCACCAGCAGAGAAACCTTTGGACAGGGGACTGCTTGGTGGGAATCCTACGAGCAGTACTTC. Protein sequence: CATSRETFGQGTAWWESYEQYF.

This clonotype has more than one count but fewer than ten. The V call is TRBV6-1, the J call TRBJ1-2; the match to TRBD1 covers 7 bases. The CDR3 loop spans 17 amino acids. The germline V gene has CDR1 MNHNS and CDR2 SASEGT. J gave up 2 bases and V 6 bases, and 15 bases lay outside the gene matches. CDR3: CASSNRQGGLVNYGYTF. The CDR3 DNA is TGTGCCAGCAGCAACCGACAGGGTGGTTTGGTGAACTATGGCTACACCTTC.

J is TRBJ2-3 and V is TRBV15; weak D call: TRBD2 (7 bases). With 5 bases removed from V and 8 bases from J, the gap between germline ends came to 20 bases. The CDR3 is made up of 15 amino acids. Germline V gene sequence: CDR1 LNHNV, CDR2 YYDKDF (reference sequence). The CDR3 bases are TGTGCCACCAGCCTGGGATGGGGGGGCCCAGGTACGCAGTATTTT. It specifies CATSLGWGGPGTQYF.

This chain joins TRBV7-3 and TRBJ2-2; D is uncertain. CDR3 size: 13 residues. From germline, CDR1 is SGHTA and CDR2 FQGTGA. V gave up 3 bases and J gave up 4 bases, with 6 bases separating them. The CDR3 bases are TGTGCCAGCAGCTTCCAGCTCACCGGGGAGCTGTTTTTT. This translates into CASSFQLTGELFF.

CDR3 amino acids: CASSQVDLVVTDTQYF. CDR3 bases: TGCGCCAGCAGCCAAGTCGACCTGGTTGTCACAGATACGCAGTATTTT. The chain is built from TRBV4-1 and TRBJ2-3, with D unclear. Germline CDR1 MGHRA, CDR2 YSYEKL. The CDR3 has 16 residues. V lost 1 base and J lost 2, with 13 bases in between.